Below are 5 T cell receptor beta chains sequenced from a single sample in a study of regulatory T cells in long-lasting Graves disease. Time point indicated: newly diagnosed GD, antithyroid drugs for less than 3 months. Following extraction of RNA from PBMCs, that RNA was used to make the TCR library. Sequencing libraries for TCR beta were prepared with iRepertoire HTBI primers and Arm-PCR of CDR3 regions. TCRdb re-analysed the multiplex PCR reads in MiXCR, keeping a single row per CDR3 protein. Of about 610,000 distinct CDR3 sequences listed, more than 15% are singletons. The sample was also linked to a second study, of T cells in Graves' hyperthyroidism and ophthalmopathy.

Sample: peripheral blood mononuclear cells (PBMCs), taken at new diagnosis, from a patient treated with antithyroid drugs. All receptors derive from a man younger than 30 with Graves disease.

This clonotype was observed many times. The CDR3 DNA follows: TGTGCCAGCAGCCTCTCGGGAGGGTTTGGAAACACCATATATTTT. Translation gives CASSLSGGFGNTIYF. The rearrangement links TRBV7-3 to TRBJ1-3, with D unresolved. Germline loops: CDR1 SGHTA, CDR2 FQGTGA. The CDR3 consists of 15 residues. V lost 5 bases and J lost 3, with 14 bases in between.

In its sample, this clonotype was seen once. The chain uses TRBV19 and TRBJ2-7; no definite D call. Trimming pared 2 bases from V and 1 base from J, leaving 6 bases between. Germline CDR1 is LNHDA and CDR2 is SQIVND (reference sequence). The CDR3 covers 13 residues. The CDR3 DNA reads as TGTGCCAGTAGTATAAGCAGGTCCTACGAGCAGTACTTC. As protein: CASSISRSYEQYF.

This chain connects TRBV9 to TRBJ2-3; maybe TRBD1 (6 bases). The V gene's germline CDR1 is SGDLS and CDR2 YYNGEE. Trimming pared 4 bases from V and 4 bases from J, leaving 13 bases between. The CDR3 is 14 residues long. CDR3 sequence (DNA): TGTGCCAGCAGCTCAACCAAGGGGGCAGATACGCAGTATTTT. Translated: CASSSTKGADTQYF.

The V gene is TRBV12-3 or TRBV12-4, the J gene TRBJ2-7; TRBD2 aligns across 8 bases. The CDR3 has 17 residues. The junction had 13 bases not matched to a gene; V was cut back by 6 bases and J by 0 bases. CDR3 nucleotides: TGTGCCAGCAGCCAAGACACTAGCGGACTAAGCTCCTACGAGCAGTACTTC. The encoded protein is CASSQDTSGLSSYEQYF.

This clonotype was seen at least ten times. The chain employs TRBV27 and TRBJ2-7; tentatively, D is TRBD2 (5 bases). V lost 5 bases to trimming and J lost 3 bases, with 11 bases between them. Germline V gene data show CDR1 as MNHEY and CDR2 as SMNVEV (reference sequence). This CDR3 comprises 13 residues. In DNA form, the CDR3 reads TGTGCCAGCAGTCGTCTAGCAGACTACGAGCAGTACTTC. As protein: CASSRLADYEQYF.